These 11 T cell receptor beta chains were sequenced from one sample in a study of identical twins. TCRdb redid the calling of the 5' RACE reads with MiXCR, one entry per CDR3 protein. The profile shows some 240,000 distinct CDR3 sequences, 10% to 13% of them singletons. Material for sequencing was memory T cells sorted from blood. The receptors originated from a man aged 50 or older in good health.

The chain's CDR3 is CASSLGGFFPGHNTGELFF. The CDR3 DNA follows: TGTGCCAGCAGCTTGGGGGGGTTTTTTCCGGGACACAACACCGGGGAGCTGTTTTTT. The rearrangement joins TRBV5-4 to TRBJ2-2, with D tentatively TRBD1 (6 bases). The CDR3 runs 19 residues. Trimming took 0 bases from V and 2 from J, leaving 20 bases between them. The germline V gene encodes CDR1 SGHNT and CDR2 YYREEE (reference sequence).

This clonotype was counted once. V gene TRBV6-1 combines with J gene TRBJ1-5; D is uncertain. V gave up 6 bases and J gave up 5 bases, with 17 bases separating them. Germline V gene sequence: CDR1 MNHNS, CDR2 SASEGT. This CDR3 has 15 residues. Here the CDR3 DNA reads TGTGCCAGCAGCAGGCACGAAGCCCCCGATCAGCCCCAGCATTTT. It specifies CASSRHEAPDQPQHF.

The sample holds many counts of this clonotype. The V gene is TRBV7-6, the J gene TRBJ1-1; no reliable D call. Looked up from germline, CDR1 is SGHVS and CDR2 is FNYEAQ. V was trimmed by 1 base and J by 1 base, leaving 13 bases between them. CDR3 length: 16 amino acids. CDR3 residues: CASSLGVGGTNTEAFF. CDR3 nucleotide sequence: TGTGCCAGCAGCTTAGGAGTGGGCGGAACGAACACTGAAGCTTTCTTT.

This clonotype occurred a few times. The chain combines TRBV10-3 with TRBJ2-7, with TRBD2 as a possible D gene (6 bases). The CDR3 covers 13 residues. Germline V gene lookup returns CDR1 ENHRY and CDR2 SYGVKD. Trimming shortened V by 6 bases and J by 3 bases, and 12 bases separated the two germline ends. The CDR3 coding sequence is TGTGCCATCAGGGACTGGACTATCTACGAGCAGTACTTC. The encoded protein is CAIRDWTIYEQYF.

This clonotype was detected many times. This rearrangement joins TRBV4-1 to TRBJ1-6; no firm D call. Germline CDR1 is MGHRA and CDR2 is YSYEKL. This CDR3 region has 16 residues. Trimming shortened V by 1 base and J by 0 bases, and 7 bases separated the two germline ends. The CDR3 sequence is CASSQGWSSYNSPLHF. CDR3 in DNA: TGCGCCAGCAGCCAAGGATGGAGCTCCTATAATTCACCCCTCCACTTT.

In its sample, this clonotype was seen a few times. The chain uses TRBV6-2 or TRBV6-3 and TRBJ1-1; 7 bases fit TRBD1. The germline V gene has CDR1 MNHEY and CDR2 SVGEGT. CDR3 size: 15 residues. The ends lost 6 bases at V and 1 base at J; junction bases unmatched: 8. The CDR3 DNA follows: TGTGCCAGCAGAGGGGGCCCCTCCAAGAACACTGAAGCTTTCTTT. Protein: CASRGGPSKNTEAFF.

This clonotype appeared many times. The V and J genes are TRBV7-2 and TRBJ1-2, with D perhaps matching TRBD1 (5 bases). The germline gives CDR1 SGHTA, CDR2 FQGNSA. The V and J ends lost 4 bases and 8 bases respectively, with 11 bases between them. The CDR3 covers 12 residues. CDR3 amino acids: CASSSQGWGYTF. The CDR3 DNA is TGTGCCAGCAGCTCTCAGGGATGGGGCTACACCTTC. The full variable domain, rest sourced from reference TRBV7-2 and TRBJ1-2, is GAGVSQSPSNKVTEKGKDVELRCDPISGHTALYWYRQSLGQGLEFLIYFQGNSAPDKSGLPSDRFSAERTGGSVSTLTIQRTQQEDSAVYLCASSSQGWGYTFGSGTRLTVV.

This clonotype was counted between two and nine times. The V and J genes are TRBV5-1 and TRBJ2-1, with 7 bases matching TRBD1. Germline V lookup: CDR1 SGHRS, CDR2 YFSETQ. V was clipped by 4 bases and J by 7 bases; unmatched bases: 11. CDR3 length equals 15 residues. The CDR3 nucleotides read TGCGCCAGCAGCCTCGGACAGGTGGTTGGGAATGAGCAGTTCTTC. As protein: CASSLGQVVGNEQFF.

This clonotype showed up just once. The chain combines TRBV20-1 with TRBJ2-3, with 8 bases aligning to TRBD2. Trimming removed 5 bases from V and 1 base from J; junction bases left unmatched: 5. The CDR3 is 14 residues long. Looked up from germline, CDR1 is DFQATT and CDR2 is SNEGSKA (reference sequence). For the CDR3, the DNA is TGCAGTGCTGCGGGGGGCGCGGGCACAGATACGCAGTATTTT. It codes for CSAAGGAGTDTQYF.

For the CDR3, the DNA is TGTGCCAGCACCCTGGGACTAGCGACTGAGCAGTTCTTC. This codes for CASTLGLATEQFF. The genes are TRBV9 and TRBJ2-1, with 10 positions matching TRBD2. The CDR3 is 13 residues long. Germline CDR1 SGDLS, CDR2 YYNGEE. V trimming: 6 bases; J trimming: 9 bases; junction bases outside the gene matches: 6.

The chain joins TRBV27 to TRBJ2-7, with TRBD2 matching over 12 bases. This CDR3 is built from 15 residues. Unmatched junction bases numbered 3, after V lost 6 bases and J lost 0 bases. Germline CDR1 reads MNHEY; CDR2 reads SMNVEV (reference sequence). The CDR3 nucleotides are TGTGCCAGCAGATCGGGACTAGCGGGCTCCTACGAGCAGTACTTC. It codes for CASRSGLAGSYEQYF.